This TCR beta chain comes out of a study of response to subunit inactivated influenza vaccine. About this clonotype: Its antigen is currently unknown.

General study findings and limits: A suggestion made by the authors is that each seasonal influenza vaccination recruits few new T cells.

The V and J ends lost 1 base and 4 bases, in that order; junction bases with no gene match: 7. Looked up from germline, CDR1 is DFQATT and CDR2 is SNEGSKA (reference sequence). This CDR3 has 15 residues. TCRdb reanalysed the RT-PCR reads using MiXCR and keeps one entry per CDR3 protein. Of about 780,000 distinct CDR3 sequences detected, around a sixth appear once; the ten largest clones hold about a tenth. The sample was PBMCs from blood, taken 5 days after vaccination. This clonotype originated in a man in his fifties or sixties who received an inactivated influenza vaccine. The chain joins TRBV20-1 to TRBJ2-5, with 9 positions matching TRBD2. The CDR3 coding sequence is TGCAGTGCTAGAGGGTCTAGCGGGACGAGAGAGACCCAGTACTTC. Translation: CSARGSSGTRETQYF.